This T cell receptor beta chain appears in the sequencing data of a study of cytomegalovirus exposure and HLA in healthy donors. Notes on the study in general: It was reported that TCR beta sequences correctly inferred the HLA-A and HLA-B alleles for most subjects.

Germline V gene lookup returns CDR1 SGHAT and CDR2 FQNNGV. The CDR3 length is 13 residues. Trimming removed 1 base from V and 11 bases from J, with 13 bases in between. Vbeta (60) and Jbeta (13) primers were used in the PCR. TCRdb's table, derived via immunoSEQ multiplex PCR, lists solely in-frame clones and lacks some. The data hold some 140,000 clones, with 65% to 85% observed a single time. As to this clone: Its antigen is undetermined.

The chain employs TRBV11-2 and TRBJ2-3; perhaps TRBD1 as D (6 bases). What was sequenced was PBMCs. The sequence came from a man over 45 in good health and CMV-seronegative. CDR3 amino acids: CASSLVQGRGQYF. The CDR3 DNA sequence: TGTGCCAGCAGCTTAGTACAGGGACGGGGGCAGTATTTT.